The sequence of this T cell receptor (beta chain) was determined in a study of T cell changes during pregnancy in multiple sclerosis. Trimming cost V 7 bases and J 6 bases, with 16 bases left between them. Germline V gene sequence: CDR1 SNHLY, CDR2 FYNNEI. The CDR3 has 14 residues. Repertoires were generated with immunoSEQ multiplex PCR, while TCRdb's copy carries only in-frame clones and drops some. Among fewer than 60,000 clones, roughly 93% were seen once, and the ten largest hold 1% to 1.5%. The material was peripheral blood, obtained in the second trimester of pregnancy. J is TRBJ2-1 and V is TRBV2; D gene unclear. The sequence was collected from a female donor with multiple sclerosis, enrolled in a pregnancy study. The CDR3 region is CASMTPKKSNEQFF. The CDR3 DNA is TGTGCCAGCATGACTCCTAAGAAATCCAATGAGCAGTTCTTC. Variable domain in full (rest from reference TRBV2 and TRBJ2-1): EPEVTQTPSHQVTQMGQEVILRCVPISNHLYFYWYRQILGQKVEFLVSFYNNEISEKSEIFDDQFSVERPDGSNFTLKIRSTKLEDSAMYFCASMTPKKSNEQFFGPGTRLTVL.